A selection of T cell receptor beta chains follows, all from one sample in a study of blood T cell repertoires in COVID-19. Some clones are missing from TCRdb's copy, which holds only in-frame ones; the method was immunoSEQ multiplex PCR. The table lists 200,000 to 250,000 clones, approximately 81% of them singletons. Sequencing input: peripheral blood. The receptor source for this set is a man younger than 45 with active or convalescent COVID-19. Both conserved end residues are part of each CDR3. D genes are given only for firm matches.

TRBV5-4	TRBJ1-6	.	CASSLVSGSDLHF
TRBV28	TRBJ2-7	TRBD2	CASSYLAGGSLEQYF
TRBV4-2	TRBJ2-5	.	CASSQVGGAETQYF
TRBV7-2	TRBJ1-3	.	CASSFDRGGNTIYF
TRBV15	TRBJ2-3	.	CATSREASGTADTQYF
TRBV6-6	TRBJ1-5	.	CASSYHLNPLIQPQHF
TRBV28	TRBJ1-2	.	CASSLSAGMGYGYTF
TRBV6-1	TRBJ2-6	.	CASSEDSSGANVLTF
TRBV7-3	TRBJ2-5	.	CASSSQPRDAQSETQYF
TRBV19	TRBJ2-7	TRBD1	CASSPGTGTYEQYF
TRBV5-4	TRBJ2-3	.	CASSSKAGSDTQYF
TRBV30	TRBJ2-2	TRBD2	CACLAGDVGELFF
TRBV28	TRBJ1-4	.	CASSSPRGSTNEKLFF
TRBV28	TRBJ1-1	.	CASSLPHTEAFF
TRBV7-3	TRBJ2-1	TRBD1	CYARDRSSYNEQFF
TRBV15	TRBJ1-2	TRBD1	CATSRDVRTGYGYTF
TRBV6-1	TRBJ2-3	TRBD1	CASSAGRGQSGTDTQYF
TRBV15	TRBJ1-1	.	CATSGADTEAFF
TRBV4-2	TRBJ2-3	.	CASSQYPSVADTQYF
TRBV7-2	TRBJ2-1	.	CASSASGAYSYNEQFF